These 31 T cell receptor beta chains were all obtained from the same sample, sequenced in a study of CD8+ T cells in alopecia areata. Once RNA had been extracted, it was reverse transcribed into cDNA to act as the sequencing template. Data came from immunoSEQ multiplex PCR; TCRdb stores just in-frame clones and leaves some out. The profile shows about 150,000 clones, 62% of them singletons. Sequenced sample: CD8+ T cells sorted from blood. These receptor sequences come from a human donor in good health.

In this sample, this clone turned up once. CDR3 in amino acids: CASSPTGAYGYTF. The CDR3 region has the DNA TGTGCCAGCAGCCCGACAGGGGCGTATGGCTACACCTTC. The V and J genes are TRBV7-9 and TRBJ1-2, with TRBD1 matching 8 bases. This CDR3 contains 13 residues. The V segment lost 5 bases and the J segment 5 bases; nucleotides outside the gene matches: 4. Germline CDR1 reads SEHNR; CDR2 reads FQNEAQ (reference sequence).

The chain carries TRBV25-1 and TRBJ1-1; D remains ambiguous. V was clipped by 7 bases and J by 0 bases, with 6 bases between them. This CDR3 is built from 12 residues. Germline loops: CDR1 MGHDK, CDR2 SYGVNS. CDR3 DNA: TGTGCCAGCACCGGACTGAACACTGAAGCTTTCTTT. This sequence encodes CASTGLNTEAFF.

V and J are TRBV29-1 and TRBJ2-7; D is unclear. Germline CDR1 SQVTM, CDR2 ANQGSEA. Trimming cost V 6 bases and J 3 bases, with 12 bases left between them. CDR3 length equals 12 residues. CDR3 amino acids: CSVIDWNYEQYF. CDR3 sequence (DNA): TGCAGCGTCATTGACTGGAACTACGAGCAGTACTTC.

This clone came up a few times. The rearrangement uses TRBV7-4 and TRBJ2-1, with 13 nucleotides matching TRBD2. The trim removed 5 bases at V and 8 bases at J, leaving 9 bases unmatched. The CDR3 covers 16 residues. Germline loops: CDR1 SGHVT, CDR2 SQSDAQ. This chain's CDR3 is CASSHPTSGRADEQFF. CDR3 DNA: TGTGCCAGCAGCCATCCCACTAGCGGGAGGGCTGATGAGCAGTTCTTC.

This rearrangement joins TRBV19 to TRBJ2-3, with 11 bases lining up with TRBD2. Unmatched junction bases numbered 4, after V lost 7 bases and J lost 7 bases. The CDR3 is 13 amino acids. CDR1 and CDR2 (germline): LNHDA, SQIVND (reference sequence). The DNA of the CDR3 is TGTGCCAGTATTCCTAGCGGGAGGTATACGCAGTATTTT. Translated, it gives CASIPSGRYTQYF.

The genes are TRBV29-1 and TRBJ2-1; D gene ambiguous. CDR1 is SQVTM and CDR2 is ANQGSEA in the germline V gene. This CDR3 contains 12 residues. The V gene lost 6 bases and the J gene lost 9 bases, with 15 bases spanning the gap. CDR3 protein: CSVDTLLGEQFF. The CDR3 DNA reads TGCAGCGTCGACACATTGCTCGGTGAGCAGTTCTTC.

Remarks on this clone: A far larger clone is off by one base, so a read error is likely. This chain uses TRBV2 with TRBJ2-3; D ambiguous. Germline CDR1 SNHLY, CDR2 FYNNEI. The germline V and J ends were trimmed by 3 bases and 2 bases, with 0 bases remaining between them. There are 11 residues in the CDR3. The CDR3 nucleotides are TGTGCCAGCAGTGACACAGATACGCAGTATTTT. Translation: CASSDTDTQYF.

The genes are TRBV29-1 and TRBJ2-7; no reliable D call. V lost 2 bases and J lost 2, with 4 bases in between. CDR3 length: 11 residues. Looked up from germline, CDR1 is SQVTM and CDR2 is ANQGSEA. The CDR3 region has the DNA TGCAGCGTTGAACAGGCCTACGAGCAGTACTTC. Amino acids: CSVEQAYEQYF.

J is TRBJ2-5 and V is TRBV7-9; D unclear. CDR3 length: 17 amino acids. In germline, CDR1 is SEHNR, CDR2 FQNEAQ (reference sequence). Trimming shortened V by 1 base and J by 1 base, and 16 bases separated the two germline ends. CDR3 protein: CASSLVDTKATQETQYF. The DNA for the CDR3 is TGTGCCAGCAGCTTAGTCGACACCAAGGCCACCCAAGAGACCCAGTACTTC.

J is TRBJ2-7 and V is TRBV6-1; D unclear. The V end lost 6 bases, the J end lost 2 bases, and 8 bases lay between the germline ends. The germline V gene has CDR1 MNHNS and CDR2 SASEGT. The CDR3 runs 12 residues. The CDR3 loop is CASSLRTYEQYF. DNA of the CDR3: TGTGCCAGCAGCCTGCGCACCTACGAGCAGTACTTC.

This clone was observed once. V usage is TRBV28 and J usage is TRBJ2-1; TRBD2 matches 16 bases. After removal of 5 bases from V and 0 bases from J, the junction contained 4 bases not matched to a gene. CDR3 length: 18 residues. Germline assignment: CDR1 MDHEN and CDR2 SYDVKM. CDR3 protein: CASSGTSGRDGSYNEQFF. In nucleotides, the CDR3 is TGTGCCAGCAGTGGGACTAGCGGGAGGGATGGCTCCTACAATGAGCAGTTCTTC. Drawing the rest from reference TRBV28 and TRBJ2-1, the complete variable domain is DVKVTQSSRYLVKRTGEKVFLECVQDMDHENMFWYRQDPGLGLRLIYFSYDVKMKEKGDIPEGYSVSREKKERFSLILESASTNQTSMYLCASSGTSGRDGSYNEQFFGPGTRLTVL.

The chain combines TRBV7-8 with TRBJ2-2; no firm D call. The V and J ends lost 3 bases and 5 bases respectively, with 10 bases between them. From germline, CDR1 is SGHVS and CDR2 FQNEAQ. The CDR3 is 14 amino acids. The DNA for the CDR3 is TGTGCCAGCAGCTTGGAGACTTGGACCGGGGAGCTGTTTTTT. Translated, it gives CASSLETWTGELFF.

The rearrangement joins TRBV5-1 to TRBJ2-2; D uncertain. Germline lookup yields CDR1 SGHRS and CDR2 YFSETQ. The CDR3 covers 15 residues. V gave up 4 bases and J gave up 6 bases, with 16 bases separating them. The CDR3 is CASSDEGPLSGELFF. The CDR3 region has the DNA TGCGCCAGCAGCGACGAAGGACCCTTGTCCGGGGAGCTGTTTTTT.

This clone was seen repeatedly, ten times or more. The V call is TRBV9, the J call TRBJ2-3; a possible D gene is TRBD2 (5 bases). Germline assignment: CDR1 SGDLS and CDR2 YYNGEE. The CDR3 is made up of 14 amino acids. V lost 3 bases and J 5 bases, leaving 13 bases between the germline ends. The CDR3: CASSGTAALDTQYF. The DNA of the CDR3 is TGTGCCAGCAGCGGGACTGCGGCATTAGATACGCAGTATTTT.

The chain recombines TRBV4-1 with TRBJ1-3; TRBD1 aligns across 8 bases. Per the germline V gene, CDR1 is MGHRA and CDR2 is YSYEKL. V was pared by 4 bases and J by 0 bases, with 5 bases of the junction left unmatched. The CDR3 is 16 residues long. CDR3 protein: CASSPWTGNSGNTIYF. CDR3 coding DNA: TGCGCCAGCAGCCCCTGGACAGGGAACTCTGGAAACACCATATATTTT.

The rearrangement joins TRBV14 to TRBJ1-2; no firm D call. Germline V gene lookup returns CDR1 SGHDN and CDR2 FVKESK. The length of the CDR3 is 12 residues. The germline V and J ends were trimmed by 0 bases and 7 bases, with 6 bases remaining between them. The CDR3 DNA is TGTGCCAGCAGCCAAGATTCGGTTGGCTACACCTTC. Protein: CASSQDSVGYTF. Looking up the rest from reference TRBV14 and TRBJ1-2 gives the full variable domain: EAGVTQFPSHSVIEKGQTVTLRCDPISGHDNLYWYRRVMGKEIKFLLHFVKESKQDESGMPNNRFLAERTGGTYSTLKVQPAELEDSGVYFCASSQDSVGYTFGSGTRLTVV.

This chain uses TRBV15 with TRBJ2-4, with 13 positions matching TRBD2. Germline-derived CDR1 and CDR2 are LNHNV and YYDKDF (reference sequence). The CDR3 sequence is 18 residues long. V lost 4 bases, J lost 5 bases, and 11 bases stayed unmatched. The CDR3 DNA reads as TGTGCCACCAGCAAAAAACTAGCGGGAGGGCCTGGGGAAAACATTCAGTACTTC. Protein product: CATSKKLAGGPGENIQYF.

This clone has a single count. The gene calls are TRBV11-2 and TRBJ2-7; D is unclear. The germline V and J ends were trimmed by 0 bases and 2 bases, with 8 bases remaining between them. CDR1 is SGHAT and CDR2 is FQNNGV in the germline V gene. The CDR3 extends over 14 amino acids. Here the CDR3 reads CASSLEVGTYEQYF. Here the CDR3 DNA reads TGTGCCAGCAGCTTAGAGGTGGGCACCTACGAGCAGTACTTC.

The chain couples TRBV7-9 to TRBJ1-1, with D perhaps matching TRBD1 (6 bases). Germline loops: CDR1 SEHNR, CDR2 FQNEAQ (reference sequence). The CDR3 covers 19 residues. The germline V and J ends were trimmed by 5 bases and 3 bases, with 28 bases remaining between them. CDR3 region: CASSPSFWGANRLDTEAFF. In DNA, the CDR3 is TGTGCCAGCAGCCCATCCTTTTGGGGGGCAAATCGGTTGGACACTGAAGCTTTCTTT.

The chain couples TRBV7-9 to TRBJ2-5, with 8 nucleotides matching TRBD1. The CDR3 spans 14 residues. CDR1 and CDR2 from the germline V gene are SEHNR and FQNEAQ (reference sequence). V was clipped by 3 bases and J by 3 bases; unmatched bases: 3. CDR3 region: CASSFPQGEETQYF. In nucleotides, the CDR3 is TGTGCCAGCAGCTTCCCACAGGGGGAAGAGACCCAGTACTTC.

The chain combines TRBV7-9 with TRBJ2-2, with D possibly matching TRBD1 (5 bases). Trimming left V 5 bases short and J 5 bases short, with 18 bases between. This CDR3 is built from 16 residues. The germline V gene encodes CDR1 SEHNR and CDR2 FQNEAQ (reference sequence). The CDR3 DNA sequence: TGTGCCAGCAGCCAAGTAAGGAACAGGATGACCGGGGAGCTGTTTTTT. It encodes CASSQVRNRMTGELFF.

This chain links TRBV29-1 with TRBJ2-1; 8 bases map to TRBD2. CDR1 and CDR2 (germline): SQVTM, ANQGSEA. The trim removed 7 bases at V and 3 bases at J, leaving 14 bases unmatched. This CDR3 contains 16 residues. CDR3 protein: CSADGGEGRFYNEQFF. CDR3 nucleotide sequence: TGCAGCGCGGACGGGGGGGAGGGCCGATTCTACAATGAGCAGTTCTTC.

This chain connects TRBV7-9 to TRBJ1-5; 7 nucleotides line up with TRBD1. The CDR3 sequence is 15 residues long. The germline gives CDR1 SEHNR, CDR2 FQNEAQ (reference sequence). Trimming cost V 5 bases and J 8 bases; bases outside gene matches: 12. The CDR3 DNA reads as TGTGCCAGCAGCCCGACCGGGACAGCCTTTGAGCCCCAGCATTTT. The encoded protein is CASSPTGTAFEPQHF.

The V and J genes are TRBV7-2 and TRBJ2-7; no definite D call. The CDR3 extends over 15 amino acids. The V and J ends lost 2 bases and 0 bases respectively, with 11 bases between them. CDR1 and CDR2 from the germline V gene are SGHTA and FQGNSA. The CDR3 loop reads CASSLIPLSSYEQYF. CDR3 coding DNA: TGTGCCAGCAGCTTAATTCCGTTGAGCTCCTACGAGCAGTACTTC.

The chain couples TRBV25-1 to TRBJ2-5; D gene uncertain. From germline, CDR1 is MGHDK and CDR2 SYGVNS. The germline V and J ends were trimmed by 1 base and 5 bases, with 11 bases remaining between them. The CDR3 has 14 amino acids. CDR3 in amino acids: CASSEFTGGETQYF. The CDR3 nucleotides read TGTGCCAGCAGTGAATTTACGGGTGGGGAGACCCAGTACTTC.

There are a few counts of this clone. The chain has TRBV5-6 and TRBJ2-7; D may be TRBD1 (6 bases). The germline V gene encodes CDR1 SGHDT and CDR2 YYEEEE. V was clipped by 3 bases and J by 5 bases, with 21 bases between them. The CDR3 is 16 residues long. The CDR3 here is CASSSREGTIADEQYF. CDR3 coding DNA: TGTGCCAGCAGCTCACGTGAAGGGACAATCGCTGACGAGCAGTACTTC.

This clone was recorded once. V and J are TRBV6-1 and TRBJ2-7; D gene unclear. The CDR3 loop spans 13 amino acids. Trimming shortened V by 2 bases and J by 6 bases, and 11 bases separated the two germline ends. Germline V gene sequence: CDR1 MNHNS, CDR2 SASEGT. CDR3 sequence reads: CASSENLLLEQYF. The CDR3 nucleotides are TGTGCCAGCAGTGAAAACCTCCTCCTCGAGCAGTACTTC.

The V and J genes are TRBV29-1 and TRBJ2-1; D is undetermined. Germline V CDR1 and CDR2: SQVTM, ANQGSEA. The CDR3 loop spans 8 amino acids. Deletions cut 1 base from V and 15 bases from J, with 4 bases between. The CDR3 loop reads CSVEGAFF. Written as DNA, the CDR3 is TGCAGCGTTGAAGGGGCGTTCTTC.

The chain uses TRBV6-5 and TRBJ2-1; 7 bases fit TRBD2. CDR1 is MNHEY and CDR2 is SVGAGI in the germline V gene. This CDR3 has 13 amino acids. The trim removed 2 bases at V and 7 bases at J, leaving 2 bases unmatched. CDR3 amino acids: CASSYSGMNEQFF. CDR3 in DNA: TGTGCCAGCAGTTACAGCGGGATGAATGAGCAGTTCTTC.

The gene calls are TRBV10-3 and TRBJ2-7; 9 nucleotides line up with TRBD2. CDR3 size: 13 residues. V dropped 8 bases and J dropped 5; count of bases not matched to a gene: 7. Germline CDR1 ENHRY, CDR2 SYGVKD. In DNA form, the CDR3 reads TGTGCCATCGGGCCTAGCGGGAATCACGAGCAGTACTTC. This sequence encodes CAIGPSGNHEQYF.

V gene TRBV30 combines with J gene TRBJ2-3; D might be TRBD2 (5 bases). Germline V gene data show CDR1 as GTSNPN and CDR2 as SVGIG (reference sequence). The CDR3 spans 14 residues. V dropped 3 bases and J dropped 5 bases, with 15 bases sitting between them. The CDR3 nucleotides are TGTGCCTGGAGGCCTAGAGGGAGCGGAGATACGCAGTATTTT. Protein product: CAWRPRGSGDTQYF. The complete variable domain, with remaining parts taken from reference TRBV30 and TRBJ2-3, reads SQTIHQWPATLVQPVGSPLSLECTVEGTSNPNLYWYRQAAGRGLQLLFYSVGIGQISSEVPQNLSASRPQDRQFILSSKKLLLSDSGFYLCAWRPRGSGDTQYFGPGTRLTVL.